The clone carrying this T cell receptor (beta chain) was observed a handful of times. The antigen is unknown. Gene names are mouse gene names. The read falls 1 residue short of the CDR3 end, and the missing part is taken from the germline J gene. The CDR3 consists of 14 residues. Germline V lookup: CDR1 LGHNA, CDR2 YSYQKL. Germline trimming cut 3 bases from V and 2 bases from J; bases unmatched to any gene: 1. These data are taken from a study of tissue T cells after allogeneic stem cell transplantation. Study findings and constraints: The patient cohort was small and clinically heterogeneous, with limited sampling depth. In patients and mice, blood and spleen missed much of tissue repertoire. TCR repertoires tracked anatomic similarity, regardless of disease or transplant status.

Sequencing used immunoSEQ multiplex PCR; TCRdb keeps in-frame clones, though not all of them. The repertoire holds 17,000 or so clones, 70% seen once, with roughly 0.91% in the top ten. The chain combines TRBV2 with TRBJ2-7, with 10 nucleotides matching TRBD2. Sequences were obtained from spleen. The sequence derives from a female BALB/c mouse in good health. These mice share the MHC haplotype H2-d. The CDR3 sequence: CASSHTGGAYEQYF. The DNA read from the CDR3 is TGTGCCAGCAGCCATACTGGGGGGGCCTATGAACAGTAC.